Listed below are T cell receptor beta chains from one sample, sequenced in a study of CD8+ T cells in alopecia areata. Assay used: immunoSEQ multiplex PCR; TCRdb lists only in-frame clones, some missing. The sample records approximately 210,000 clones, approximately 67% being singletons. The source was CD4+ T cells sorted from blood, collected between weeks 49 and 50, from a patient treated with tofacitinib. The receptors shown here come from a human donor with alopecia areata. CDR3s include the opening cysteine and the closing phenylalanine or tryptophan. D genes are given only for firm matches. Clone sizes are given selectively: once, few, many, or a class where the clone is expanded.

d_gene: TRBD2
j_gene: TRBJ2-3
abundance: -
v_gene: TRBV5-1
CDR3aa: CASSFGAGGTADTQYF
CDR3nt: TGCGCCAGCAGCTTCGGAGCGGGGGGGACCGCAGATACGCAGTATTTT

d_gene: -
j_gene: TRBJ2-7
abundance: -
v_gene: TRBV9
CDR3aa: CASSVGQVDEQYF
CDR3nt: TGTGCCAGCAGCGTAGGGCAGGTAGACGAGCAGTACTTC

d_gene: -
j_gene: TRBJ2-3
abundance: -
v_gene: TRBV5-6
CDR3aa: CASSFGISSTDTQYF
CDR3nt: TGTGCCAGCAGCTTTGGCATCTCTAGCACAGATACGCAGTATTTT

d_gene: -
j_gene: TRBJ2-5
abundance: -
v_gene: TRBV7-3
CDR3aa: CASSLSGEETQYF
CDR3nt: TGTGCCAGCAGCTTATCAGGGGAAGAGACCCAGTACTTC

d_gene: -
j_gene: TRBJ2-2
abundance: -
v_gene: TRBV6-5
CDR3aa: CASSPGPGFLGELFF
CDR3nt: TGTGCCAGCAGTCCGGGACCGGGGTTTCTCGGGGAGCTGTTTTTT

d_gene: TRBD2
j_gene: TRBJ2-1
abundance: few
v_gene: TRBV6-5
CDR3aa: CASRGTSDYNEQFF
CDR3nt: TGTGCCAGCAGAGGGACTAGCGACTACAATGAGCAGTTCTTC

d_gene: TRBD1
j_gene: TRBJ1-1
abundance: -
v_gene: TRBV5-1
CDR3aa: CASSLNRGTTEAFF
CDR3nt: TGCGCCAGCAGCTTGAACAGGGGAACTACTGAAGCTTTCTTT

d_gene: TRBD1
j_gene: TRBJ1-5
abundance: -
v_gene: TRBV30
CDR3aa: CAWSGSGQGEPQHF
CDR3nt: TGTGCCTGGAGTGGATCGGGACAGGGGGAACCCCAGCATTTT

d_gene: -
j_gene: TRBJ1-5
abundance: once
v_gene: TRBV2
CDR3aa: CASKDPVLSNQPQHF
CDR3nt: TGTGCCAGCAAGGATCCCGTACTTTCTAATCAGCCCCAGCATTTT

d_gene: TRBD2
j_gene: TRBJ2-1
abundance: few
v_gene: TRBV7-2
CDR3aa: CASSSSGDYNEQFF
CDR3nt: TGTGCCAGCAGCTCTAGCGGAGATTACAATGAGCAGTTCTTC

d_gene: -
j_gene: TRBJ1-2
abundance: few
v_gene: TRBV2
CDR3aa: CASMVFYGYTF
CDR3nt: TGTGCCAGCATGGTTTTCTATGGCTACACCTTC

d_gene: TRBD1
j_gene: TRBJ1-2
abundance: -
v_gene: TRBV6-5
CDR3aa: CASSYTGGHGYTF
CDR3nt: TGTGCCAGCAGTTACACAGGGGGCCATGGCTACACCTTC

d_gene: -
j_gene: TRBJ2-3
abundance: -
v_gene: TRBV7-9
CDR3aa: CASQGGVMRTDTQYF
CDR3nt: TGTGCCAGCCAAGGAGGGGTGATGAGAACAGATACGCAGTATTTT

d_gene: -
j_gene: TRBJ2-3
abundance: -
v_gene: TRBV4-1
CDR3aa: CASSREGTTDTQYF
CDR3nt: TGCGCCAGCAGCAGAGAGGGCACCACAGATACGCAGTATTTT

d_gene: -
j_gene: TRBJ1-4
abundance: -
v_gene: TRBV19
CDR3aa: CASGPGQRKLATNEKLFF
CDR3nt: TGTGCCAGTGGTCCGGGACAAAGAAAATTAGCAACTAATGAAAAACTGTTTTTT

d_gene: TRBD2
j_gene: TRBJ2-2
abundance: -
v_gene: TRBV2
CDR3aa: CASSGGGITGELFF
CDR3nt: TGTGCCAGCAGTGGCGGGGGAATCACCGGGGAGCTGTTTTTT

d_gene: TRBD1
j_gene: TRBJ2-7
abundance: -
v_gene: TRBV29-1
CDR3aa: CSVTGTGGSSYEQYF
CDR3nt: TGCAGCGTTACCGGGACAGGGGGTTCCTCCTACGAGCAGTACTTC

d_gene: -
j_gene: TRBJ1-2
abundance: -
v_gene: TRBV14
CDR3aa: CASSLVPDPYGYTF
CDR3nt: TGTGCCAGCAGCCTCGTGCCCGACCCTTATGGCTACACCTTC

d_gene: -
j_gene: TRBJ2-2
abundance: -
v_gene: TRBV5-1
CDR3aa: CASSPPEAGELFF
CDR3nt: TGCGCCAGCAGTCCACCAGAGGCCGGGGAGCTGTTTTTT

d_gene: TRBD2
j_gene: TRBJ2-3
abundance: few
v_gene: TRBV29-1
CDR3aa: CSVDQAGGIDTQYF
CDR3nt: TGCAGCGTTGATCAAGCGGGGGGGATAGATACGCAGTATTTT

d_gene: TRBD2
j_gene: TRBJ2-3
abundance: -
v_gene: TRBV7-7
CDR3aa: CASSPGLAQDTQYF
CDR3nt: TGTGCCAGCAGCCCCGGACTAGCGCAAGATACGCAGTATTTT

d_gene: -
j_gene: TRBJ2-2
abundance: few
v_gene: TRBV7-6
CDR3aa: CASSLNIAGELFF
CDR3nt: TGTGCCAGCAGCTTAAACATCGCCGGGGAGCTGTTTTTT

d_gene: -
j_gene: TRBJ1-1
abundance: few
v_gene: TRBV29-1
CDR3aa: CSVVALRGTEAFF
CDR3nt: TGCAGCGTTGTGGCCCTAAGAGGGACTGAAGCTTTCTTT

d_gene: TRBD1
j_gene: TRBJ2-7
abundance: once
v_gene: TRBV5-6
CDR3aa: CASSLTGTGKKSYEQYF
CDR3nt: TGTGCCAGCAGCTTAACCGGGACAGGGAAGAAGTCCTACGAGCAGTACTTC

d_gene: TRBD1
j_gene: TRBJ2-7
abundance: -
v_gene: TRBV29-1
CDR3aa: CSVAGQGVREQYF
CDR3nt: TGCAGCGTGGCCGGACAGGGGGTCCGCGAGCAGTACTTC

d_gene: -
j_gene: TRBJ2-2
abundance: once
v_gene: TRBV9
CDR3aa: CASSVALSGDDGELFF
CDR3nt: TGTGCCAGCAGCGTAGCTTTATCGGGGGACGACGGGGAGCTGTTTTTT

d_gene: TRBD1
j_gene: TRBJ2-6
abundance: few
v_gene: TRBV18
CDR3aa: CASSPLSGTASGANVLTF
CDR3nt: TGTGCCAGCTCACCACTATCCGGGACAGCATCTGGGGCCAACGTCCTGACTTTC

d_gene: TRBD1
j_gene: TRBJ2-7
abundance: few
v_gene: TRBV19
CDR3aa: CASSTNPTGDEQYF
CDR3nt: TGTGCCAGTAGTACGAACCCGACAGGGGACGAGCAGTACTTC

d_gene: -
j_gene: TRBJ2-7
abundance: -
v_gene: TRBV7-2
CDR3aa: CASSLAAGMSYEQYF
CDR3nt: TGTGCCAGCAGCTTAGCGGCAGGGATGTCCTACGAGCAGTACTTC

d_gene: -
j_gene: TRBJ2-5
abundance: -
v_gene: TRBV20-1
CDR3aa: CSAPTDGTQYF
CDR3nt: TGCAGTGCTCCAACGGACGGGACCCAGTACTTC

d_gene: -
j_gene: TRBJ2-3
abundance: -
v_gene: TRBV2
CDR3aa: CASSGGISTDTQYF
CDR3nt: TGTGCCAGCAGTGGGGGAATTAGCACAGATACGCAGTATTTT

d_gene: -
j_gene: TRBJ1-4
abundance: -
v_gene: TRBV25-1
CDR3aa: CASSEPTVEKLFF
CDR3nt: TGTGCCAGCAGTGAACCCACAGTAGAAAAACTGTTTTTT

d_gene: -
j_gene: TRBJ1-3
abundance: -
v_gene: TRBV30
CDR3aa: CAWSVLSSGNTIYF
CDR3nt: TGTGCCTGGAGTGTTCTATCCTCTGGAAACACCATATATTTT

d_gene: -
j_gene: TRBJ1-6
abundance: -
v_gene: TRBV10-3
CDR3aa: CAISESIRDRSPLHF
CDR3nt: TGTGCCATCAGTGAGTCGATTAGGGATCGTTCACCCCTCCACTTT

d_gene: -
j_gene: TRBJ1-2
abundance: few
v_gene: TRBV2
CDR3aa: CASSEATSYGYTF
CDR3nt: TGTGCCAGCAGTGAAGCAACCAGCTATGGCTACACCTTC

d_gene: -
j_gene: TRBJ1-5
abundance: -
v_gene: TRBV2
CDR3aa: CASRKGGDYQPQHF
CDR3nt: TGTGCCAGCAGGAAGGGTGGGGATTATCAGCCCCAGCATTTT

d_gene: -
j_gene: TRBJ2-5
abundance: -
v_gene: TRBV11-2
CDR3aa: CASSLERGIQETQYF
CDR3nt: TGTGCCAGCAGCTTAGAGAGAGGAATCCAAGAGACCCAGTACTTC

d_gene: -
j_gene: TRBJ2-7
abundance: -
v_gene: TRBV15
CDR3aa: CATSREDEQYF
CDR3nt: TGTGCCACCAGCAGAGAGGACGAGCAGTACTTC

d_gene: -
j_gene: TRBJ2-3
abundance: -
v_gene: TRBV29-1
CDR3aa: CSVRQKHTDTQYF
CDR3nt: TGCAGCGTCCGACAGAAACACACAGATACGCAGTATTTT

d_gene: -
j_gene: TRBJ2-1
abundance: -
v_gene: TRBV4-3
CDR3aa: CASSQEVWNEQFF
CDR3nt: TGCGCCAGCAGCCAAGAAGTGTGGAATGAGCAGTTCTTC

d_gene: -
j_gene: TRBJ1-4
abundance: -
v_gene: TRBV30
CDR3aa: CAWSGQESNEKLFF
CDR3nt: TGTGCCTGGAGTGGACAGGAGTCTAATGAAAAACTGTTTTTT

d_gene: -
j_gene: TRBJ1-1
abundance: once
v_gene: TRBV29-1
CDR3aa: CSVIRQLNTEAFF
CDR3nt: TGCAGCGTTATACGACAGTTGAACACTGAAGCTTTCTTT

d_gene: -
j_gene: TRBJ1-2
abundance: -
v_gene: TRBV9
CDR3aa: CASSVEMGPRGYTF
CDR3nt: TGTGCCAGCAGCGTAGAAATGGGACCCCGGGGCTACACCTTC

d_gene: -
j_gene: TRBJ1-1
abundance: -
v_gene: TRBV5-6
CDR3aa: CASSVPGNSEAFF
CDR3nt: TGTGCCAGCAGCGTCCCCGGTAATTCTGAAGCTTTCTTT

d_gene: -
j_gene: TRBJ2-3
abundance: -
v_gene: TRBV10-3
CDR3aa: CAIWSASTDTQYF
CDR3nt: TGTGCCATCTGGAGTGCTAGCACAGATACGCAGTATTTT

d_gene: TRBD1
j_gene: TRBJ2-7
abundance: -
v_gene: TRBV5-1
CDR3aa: CASSTGQGYEQYF
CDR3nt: TGCGCCAGCAGCACAGGACAGGGCTACGAGCAGTACTTC

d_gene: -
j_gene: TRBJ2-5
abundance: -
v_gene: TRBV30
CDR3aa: CAWSVGAGAQETQYF
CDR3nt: TGTGCCTGGAGTGTAGGCGCAGGGGCCCAGGAGACCCAGTACTTC

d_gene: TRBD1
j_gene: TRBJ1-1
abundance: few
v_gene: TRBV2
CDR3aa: CASQRGQGAHTEAFF
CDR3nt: TGTGCCAGCCAGCGCGGCCAGGGGGCCCACACTGAAGCTTTCTTT

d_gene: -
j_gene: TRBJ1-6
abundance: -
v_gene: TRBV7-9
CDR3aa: CASSRGSNNSPLHF
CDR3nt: TGTGCCAGCAGTAGGGGCAGTAATAATTCACCCCTCCACTTT

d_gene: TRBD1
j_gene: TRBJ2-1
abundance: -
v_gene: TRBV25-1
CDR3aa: CASSTAGQGYYNEQFF
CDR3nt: TGTGCCAGCAGTACAGCCGGACAGGGCTACTACAATGAGCAGTTCTTC

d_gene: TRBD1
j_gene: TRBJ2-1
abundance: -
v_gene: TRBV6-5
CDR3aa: CASSYRGLSYNEQFF
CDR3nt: TGTGCCAGCAGTTACAGGGGGCTCTCCTACAATGAGCAGTTCTTC

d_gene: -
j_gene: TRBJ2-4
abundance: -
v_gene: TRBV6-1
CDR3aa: CASSGSTGPSDIQYF
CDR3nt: TGTGCCAGCAGTGGCAGCACCGGGCCCTCGGACATTCAGTACTTC

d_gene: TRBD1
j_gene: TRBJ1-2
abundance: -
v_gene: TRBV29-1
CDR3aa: CSVETGPYGYTF
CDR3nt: TGCAGCGTCGAGACAGGGCCGTATGGCTACACCTTC

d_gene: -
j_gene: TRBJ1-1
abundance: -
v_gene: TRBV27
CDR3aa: CASTGGVNTEAFF
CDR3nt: TGTGCCAGCACCGGGGGAGTGAACACTGAAGCTTTCTTT